This T cell receptor (beta chain) derives from a study of T-cell memory formation after mild COVID-19. Notes on this clonotype: Its antigen is still unknown.

UMIs and sample barcodes were carried by the TCR alpha and TCR beta cDNA libraries that 5'RACE produced using constant-segment primers. TCRdb redid the calling of the 5' RACE reads with MiXCR, one entry per CDR3 protein. Of nearly 110,000 distinct CDR3 sequences listed, roughly an eighth were seen once; the top ten hold 27%. Study results and limitations: A second wave of clones peaked on day 37, and their SARS-CoV-2 specificity went unconfirmed. Most CD4+ clones that shrank were in CM and EM, while CD8+ ones turned up in EMRA.

The V and J ends lost 1 base and 2 bases respectively, with 12 bases between them. The CDR3 extends over 15 amino acids. Germline assignment: CDR1 LGHDT and CDR2 YNNKEL (reference sequence). Sequences were obtained from PBMCs or a T cell subset sorted from them (not recorded which). This TCR was recovered from an adult woman who had mild COVID-19 (a few samples of this study predate the infection). Cell type and time point are not known. The gene calls are TRBV3-1 and TRBJ2-7; D not resolved. CDR3 in amino acids: CASSQGIGIPYEQYF. In DNA form, the CDR3 reads TGTGCCAGCAGCCAAGGTATAGGAATACCCTACGAGCAGTACTTC.